A selection of T cell receptor beta chains follows, all from one sample in a study of Graves' ophthalmopathy and Graves' hyperthyroidism. One entry per CDR3 protein, called by TCRdb with MiXCR from the multiplex PCR reads. The table lists over a million distinct CDR3 sequences, 35% to 40% of them singletons. Sequencing used peripheral blood or thyroid tissue (not recorded which). Receptors originate from an adult man with Graves' hyperthyroidism. Each CDR3 is given with its conserved first and last residue. A D gene is named only where the DNA matches it firmly. The listing skips clone size in some rows; elsewhere it reads once, few, many or a size class.

TRBJ2-7	TRBV20-1	TRBD1	many	TGCAGTGCTCCCCAGGGGGCTTTGGACGAGCAGTACTTC	CSAPQGALDEQYF
TRBJ2-7	TRBV9	.	many	TGTGCCAGCAGCGTAGACGCAGGTGCAACCTACGAGCAGTACTTC	CASSVDAGATYEQYF
TRBJ1-3	TRBV5-1	.	many	TGCGCCAGCAGCCCCACTACGCCTGGAAACACCATATATTTT	CASSPTTPGNTIYF
TRBJ1-1	TRBV29-1	.	few	TGCAGCGGAACAGCCGCGAATGAAGCTTTCTTT	CSGTAANEAFF
TRBJ1-6	TRBV20-1	TRBD1	.	TGCAGTGCTAGACCGGGACAGAACATTTCACCCCTCCACTTT	CSARPGQNISPLHF
TRBJ2-7	TRBV5-1	.	.	TGCGCCAGCACTGAAAAAGACAGCTCCTACGAGCAGTACTTC	CASTEKDSSYEQYF
TRBJ2-5	TRBV15	.	many	TGTGCCACCAGCAGCCCCCCTGGATGGGTACTGCAAGAGACCCAGTACTTC	CATSSPPGWVLQETQYF
TRBJ2-7	TRBV12-3/TRBV12-4	.	few	TGTGCCAGCAGCTACCAGGCTATCTACGAGCAGTACTTC	CASSYQAIYEQYF
TRBJ2-7	TRBV30	.	.	TGTGCCTGGATGGGTGTAGCCTACGAGCAGTACTTC	CAWMGVAYEQYF
TRBJ1-4	TRBV28	.	.	TGTGCCAGCAGTTTCCATGAGGGAGATGTACTTTTT	CASSFHEGDVLF
TRBJ1-5	TRBV19	TRBD1	.	TGTGCCAGTAGTATAGATGGGACAGGGGGGCAGCCCCAGCATTTT	CASSIDGTGGQPQHF
TRBJ1-2	TRBV11-2	TRBD1	.	TGTGCCAGCAGCTCCTTGAAGGGGGCGGTCTCCTATGGCTACACCTTC	CASSSLKGAVSYGYTF
TRBJ1-6	TRBV2	TRBD1	many	TGTGCCAGCAGTAGGACAGGGAATAATTCACCCCTCCACTTT	CASSRTGNNSPLHF
TRBJ1-6	TRBV7-2	.	many	TGTGCCAGCAGCCCCTCAGGGTCCTATAATTCACCCCTCCACTTT	CASSPSGSYNSPLHF
TRBJ2-5	TRBV7-9	.	many	TGTGCCAGCAGCTTAGGGGGGCAGACTCCACAAGAGACCCAGTACTTC	CASSLGGQTPQETQYF
TRBJ1-3	TRBV9	.	many	TGTGCCAGCAGCGCCCCAGGGGCTGGAAACACCATATATTTT	CASSAPGAGNTIYF
TRBJ2-2	TRBV29-1	TRBD2	.	TGCAGCGCCCAAGGGATTAGCGGGAGTTCCGGGGAGCTGTTTTTT	CSAQGISGSSGELFF